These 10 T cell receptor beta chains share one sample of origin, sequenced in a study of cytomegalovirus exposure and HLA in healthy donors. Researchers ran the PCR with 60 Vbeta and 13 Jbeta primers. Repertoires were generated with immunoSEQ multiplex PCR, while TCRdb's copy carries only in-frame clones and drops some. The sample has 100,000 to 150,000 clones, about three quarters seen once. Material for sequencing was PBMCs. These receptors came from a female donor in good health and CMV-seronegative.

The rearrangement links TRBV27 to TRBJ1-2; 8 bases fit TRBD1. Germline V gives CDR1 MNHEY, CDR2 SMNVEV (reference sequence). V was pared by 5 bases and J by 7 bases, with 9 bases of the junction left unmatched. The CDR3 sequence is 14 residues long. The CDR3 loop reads CASSDRGALFGYTF. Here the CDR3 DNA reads TGTGCCAGCAGTGACAGGGGCGCTCTCTTTGGCTACACCTTC.

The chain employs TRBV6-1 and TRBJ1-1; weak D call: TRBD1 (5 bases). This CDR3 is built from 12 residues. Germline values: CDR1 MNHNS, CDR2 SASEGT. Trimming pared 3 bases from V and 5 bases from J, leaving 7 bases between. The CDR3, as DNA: TGTGCCAGCAGTGAGGGGGGGACTGAAGCTTTCTTT. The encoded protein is CASSEGGTEAFF.

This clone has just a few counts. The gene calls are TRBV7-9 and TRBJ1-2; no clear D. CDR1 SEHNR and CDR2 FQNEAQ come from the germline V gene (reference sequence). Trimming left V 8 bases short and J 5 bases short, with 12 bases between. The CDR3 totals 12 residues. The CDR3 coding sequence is TGTGCCAGCTTCGCAACTAGTTATGGCTACACCTTC. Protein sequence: CASFATSYGYTF.

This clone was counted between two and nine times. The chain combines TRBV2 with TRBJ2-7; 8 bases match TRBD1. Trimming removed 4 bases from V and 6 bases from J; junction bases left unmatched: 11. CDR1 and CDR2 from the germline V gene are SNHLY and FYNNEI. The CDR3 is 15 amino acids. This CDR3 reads CASSVGTGLPPEQYF. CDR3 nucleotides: TGTGCCAGCAGTGTCGGGACAGGACTCCCCCCCGAGCAGTACTTC.

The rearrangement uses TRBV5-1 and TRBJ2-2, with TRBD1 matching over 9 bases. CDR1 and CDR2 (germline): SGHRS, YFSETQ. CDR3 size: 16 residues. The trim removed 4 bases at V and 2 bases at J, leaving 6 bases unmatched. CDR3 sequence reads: CASSAGQGTNTGELFF. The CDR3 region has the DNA TGCGCCAGCAGCGCCGGACAGGGGACAAACACCGGGGAGCTGTTTTTT.

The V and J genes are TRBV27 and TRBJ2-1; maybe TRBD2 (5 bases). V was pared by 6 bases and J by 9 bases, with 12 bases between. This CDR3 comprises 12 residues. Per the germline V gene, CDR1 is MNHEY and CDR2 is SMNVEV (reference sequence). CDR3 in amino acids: CASRFWGVEQFF. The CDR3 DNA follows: TGTGCCAGCAGGTTTTGGGGAGTTGAGCAGTTCTTC.

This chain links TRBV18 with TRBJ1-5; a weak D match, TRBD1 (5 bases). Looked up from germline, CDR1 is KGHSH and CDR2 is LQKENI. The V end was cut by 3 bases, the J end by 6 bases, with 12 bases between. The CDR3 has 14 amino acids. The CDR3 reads CASSPALRGQPQHF. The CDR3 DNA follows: TGTGCCAGCTCACCCGCCCTTAGGGGTCAGCCCCAGCATTTT.

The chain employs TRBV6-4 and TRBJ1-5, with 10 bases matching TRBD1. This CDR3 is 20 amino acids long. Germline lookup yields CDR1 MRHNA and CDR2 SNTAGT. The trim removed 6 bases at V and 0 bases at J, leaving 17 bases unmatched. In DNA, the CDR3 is TGTGCCAGCAGGCCTCCGGTAGGGACAGGGGACGTAGGTAGCAATCAGCCCCAGCATTTT. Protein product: CASRPPVGTGDVGSNQPQHF.

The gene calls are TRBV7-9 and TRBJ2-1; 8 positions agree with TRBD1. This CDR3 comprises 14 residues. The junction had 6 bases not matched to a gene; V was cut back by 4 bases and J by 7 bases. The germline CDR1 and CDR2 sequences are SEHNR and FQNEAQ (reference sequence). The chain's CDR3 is CASSYRRGQNEQFF. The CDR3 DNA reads TGTGCCAGCAGCTACCGCAGGGGGCAGAATGAGCAGTTCTTC.

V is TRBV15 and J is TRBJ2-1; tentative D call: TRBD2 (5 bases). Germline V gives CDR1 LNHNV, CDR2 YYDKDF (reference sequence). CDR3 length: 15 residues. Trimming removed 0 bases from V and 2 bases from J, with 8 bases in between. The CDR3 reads CATSREAAPYNEQFF. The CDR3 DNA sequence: TGTGCCACCAGCAGAGAAGCGGCACCCTACAATGAGCAGTTCTTC.